This T cell receptor (beta chain) was identified in a study of blood T cell dynamics during melanoma immunotherapy. Broader study findings: PBMC repertoires of eventual disease-control patients split at W3 into clonality or diversity gains.

V gave up 5 bases and J gave up 3 bases; unmatched junction bases: 7. The CDR3 contains 15 residues. Germline assignment: CDR1 LNHDA and CDR2 SQIVND (reference sequence). The protocol was immunoSEQ multiplex PCR, while the TCRdb copy is restricted to in-frame clones and leaves out a portion. The sample contains about 10,000 clones, approximately 91% of which appear only once. Time point specified: pre-treatment baseline. As regards this clone: The antigen is not known.

The chain has TRBV19 and TRBJ1-5; 7 bases map to TRBD1. The receptor's source is a human donor with melanoma. The sequencing here drew on blood, taken from a patient treated with checkpoint blockade. As DNA, the CDR3 is TGTGCCAGTAGTCTACCCAGGGGGAACAATCAGCCCCAGCATTTT. As protein: CASSLPRGNNQPQHF.